Sequencing of this T cell receptor beta chain was carried out in a study of blood T cell repertoires in COVID-19. The V gene's germline CDR1 is SGHTA and CDR2 FQGNSA. This CDR3 is 16 amino acids long. V was clipped by 4 bases and J by 0 bases, with 16 bases between them. In this sample, this clone turned up once. The protocol was immunoSEQ multiplex PCR, while the TCRdb copy is restricted to in-frame clones and leaves out a portion. The sample shows approximately 330,000 clones, approximately 86% of them seen only once. Sequenced: PBMCs or T cells enriched from blood (not recorded which). This chain links TRBV7-2 with TRBJ2-7; no clear D. The TCR originated in a woman in her forties with acute COVID-19. CDR3 nucleotide sequence: TGTGCCAGCAGCTCCATGGGTCCGAGGAGCTCCTACGAGCAGTACTTC. This gives the protein CASSSMGPRSSYEQYF.